A single sample gave rise to the 8 T cell receptor beta chains below, sequenced in a study of blood T cell repertoires in COVID-19. Sequencing used immunoSEQ multiplex PCR; TCRdb keeps in-frame clones, though not all of them. The data contain almost 500,000 clones, approximately 86% of them singletons. Sequencing input: PBMCs or T cells enriched from blood (not recorded which). Receptors originate from a woman between 55 and 75 years old who had recovered from COVID-19.

V gene TRBV6-5 combines with J gene TRBJ1-1; 8 nucleotides line up with TRBD1. Germline V lookup: CDR1 MNHEY, CDR2 SVGAGI. Trimming cost V 6 bases and J 1 base; bases outside gene matches: 7. The CDR3 is 15 residues long. The CDR3 DNA sequence: TGTGCCAGCAGACCCCCCGGGACAGGGAACACTGAAGCTTTCTTT. It specifies CASRPPGTGNTEAFF.

This chain joins TRBV6-5 and TRBJ1-1; possibly TRBD1 for D (6 bases). The CDR3 extends over 13 amino acids. V was clipped by 4 bases and J by 5 bases, with 11 bases between them. CDR1 is MNHEY and CDR2 is SVGAGI in the germline V gene. The CDR3 nucleotides read TGTGCCAGCAGTTCACAGGGCAGAACTGAAGCTTTCTTT. Translation: CASSSQGRTEAFF.

The chain links TRBV12-3 or TRBV12-4 to TRBJ1-1, with no clear D. V was cut by 1 base and J by 11 bases, with 14 bases left in between. This CDR3 comprises 13 residues. In DNA form, the CDR3 reads TGTGCCAGCAGTTTAGAGCCGGGGAAGAGGGCTTTCTTT. As protein: CASSLEPGKRAFF.

CDR3 nucleotides: TGCGCCAGCATGGATCTCGGCGGGGGGGCGGGGAATGAGCAGTTCTTC. Translation: CASMDLGGGAGNEQFF. The chain combines TRBV4-1 with TRBJ2-1, with TRBD2 matching 9 bases. This CDR3 is 16 amino acids long. V gave up 7 bases and J gave up 7 bases; unmatched junction bases: 14. Germline V CDR1 and CDR2: MGHRA, YSYEKL.

In this sample, this clone turned up once. This chain uses TRBV30 with TRBJ2-2, with 7 bases lining up with TRBD1. Germline V gene sequence: CDR1 GTSNPN, CDR2 SVGIG (reference sequence). The junction had 20 bases not matched to a gene; V was cut back by 4 bases and J by 6 bases. This CDR3 comprises 18 residues. This CDR3 reads CAWTVIRDSKTVAGELFF. Written as DNA, the CDR3 is TGTGCCTGGACCGTAATCCGGGACAGTAAGACGGTCGCCGGGGAGCTGTTTTTT.

The rearrangement links TRBV19 to TRBJ2-3; no definite D call. CDR3 length: 13 residues. Trimming stripped 5 bases from V and 6 bases from J, with 12 bases between. In germline, CDR1 is LNHDA, CDR2 SQIVND (reference sequence). As DNA, the CDR3 is TGTGCCAGTAGTTTCTACTTCGGGGATACGCAGTATTTT. It yields the protein CASSFYFGDTQYF.

The chain has TRBV7-6 and TRBJ2-3, with 12 nucleotides matching TRBD1. V shed 1 base, J shed 6 bases, and the junction held 14 bases outside the gene matches. Germline V gene data show CDR1 as SGHVS and CDR2 as FNYEAQ. The CDR3 spans 19 residues. CDR3 DNA: TGTGCCAGCAGCTTAGAGGGGACAGGGGGCAGGGGAATCCCGGATACGCAGTATTTT. Translating gives CASSLEGTGGRGIPDTQYF.

The genes are TRBV7-6 and TRBJ1-2; TRBD1 is a possible D gene (6 bases). CDR3 length equals 13 residues. V dropped 4 bases and J dropped 4 bases, with 10 bases sitting between them. Per the germline V gene, CDR1 is SGHVS and CDR2 is FNYEAQ. In DNA form, the CDR3 reads TGTGCCAGCAGCTCACAGGGCACCTATGGCTACACCTTC. Protein: CASSSQGTYGYTF.